Listed below are T cell receptor beta chains from one sample, sequenced in a study of T cell responses to AZD1222 COVID-19 vaccine. The protocol was immunoSEQ multiplex PCR, while the TCRdb copy is restricted to in-frame clones and leaves out a portion. The data hold approximately 120,000 clones, with around 89% observed a single time. The sample in question was peripheral blood, obtained 28 days after the second AZD1222 dose. All receptors derive from an adult who received the AZD1222 COVID-19 vaccine. The conserved cysteine and the conserved F or W are not part of the CDR3 here. Part of the rows lack a size; the others show once, few, many or a class for expanded clones.

>TRBJ1-1|once|12|TRBV5-4
ASRSGAANTEAF
>TRBJ2-1|-|14|TRBV7-6
ASSLGPTTSGDEQF
>TRBJ1-6|few|12|TRBV4-2
ASSRTAYNSPLH
>TRBJ2-3|-|16|TRBV11-2
ASSLFPEPTRSPDTQY
>TRBJ2-7|once|12|TRBV5-4
ASSPKTTSYEQY
>TRBJ1-6|once|11|TRBV30
AWSVGLNSPLH
>TRBJ1-2|-|12|TRBV18
ASSPGPGGPGYT
>TRBJ1-2|-|13|TRBV9
ASSVMGAEGYGYT
>TRBJ1-1|once|12|TRBV18
ASSPRDTNTEAF
>TRBJ1-1|once|12|TRBV7-2
ASSLARDDTEAF
>TRBJ1-6|-|13|TRBV5-1
ASTLGPPMGSPLH
>TRBJ1-5|-|11|TRBV11-2
ASSFEGFGPQH
>TRBJ2-3|-|13|TRBV7-2
ASRPAGSFTDTQY
>TRBJ2-5|-|13|TRBV4-3
ASSQDRSSTETQY
>TRBJ2-5|-|17|TRBV11-2
ASSLDSRLGSGPQETQY
>TRBJ1-1|-|10|TRBV29-1
SVDRQGLEAF
>TRBJ2-2|-|15|TRBV5-1
ASSLSGTSVYTGELF